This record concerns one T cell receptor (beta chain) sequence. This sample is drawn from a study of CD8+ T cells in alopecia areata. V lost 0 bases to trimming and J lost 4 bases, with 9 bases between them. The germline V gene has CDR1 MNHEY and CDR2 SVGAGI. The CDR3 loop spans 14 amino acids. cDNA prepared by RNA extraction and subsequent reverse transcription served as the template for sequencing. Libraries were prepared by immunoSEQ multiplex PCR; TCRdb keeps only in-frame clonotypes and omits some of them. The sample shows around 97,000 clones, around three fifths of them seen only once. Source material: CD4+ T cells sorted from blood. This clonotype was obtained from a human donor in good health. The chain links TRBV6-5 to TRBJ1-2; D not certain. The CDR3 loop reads CASSYSLHIYGYTF. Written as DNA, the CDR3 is TGTGCCAGCAGTTACTCGTTACACATCTATGGCTACACCTTC.